This TCR beta chain was obtained from a study of response to subunit inactivated influenza vaccine. General observations from the study: Few new T cells, the authors suggested, are recruited by each seasonal influenza vaccination.

TCRdb redid the calling of the RT-PCR reads with MiXCR, one entry per CDR3 protein. Of about 520,000 distinct CDR3 sequences in the sample, about 7.2% were seen once. With regard to this clonotype: The target antigen is unknown.

Germline lookup yields CDR1 LNHNV and CDR2 YYDKDF (reference sequence). V shed 0 bases, J shed 4 bases, and the junction held 3 bases outside the gene matches. The CDR3 spans 15 residues. The TCR sequence derives from a man in his fifties or sixties who received an inactivated influenza vaccine. The chain carries TRBV15 and TRBJ2-7; the match to TRBD2 covers 10 bases. Specimen: PBMCs from blood, collected about 23 months after vaccination. The chain's CDR3 is CATSRELAGLYEQYF. The CDR3, as DNA: TGTGCCACCAGCAGAGAACTAGCGGGGTTATACGAGCAGTACTTC.